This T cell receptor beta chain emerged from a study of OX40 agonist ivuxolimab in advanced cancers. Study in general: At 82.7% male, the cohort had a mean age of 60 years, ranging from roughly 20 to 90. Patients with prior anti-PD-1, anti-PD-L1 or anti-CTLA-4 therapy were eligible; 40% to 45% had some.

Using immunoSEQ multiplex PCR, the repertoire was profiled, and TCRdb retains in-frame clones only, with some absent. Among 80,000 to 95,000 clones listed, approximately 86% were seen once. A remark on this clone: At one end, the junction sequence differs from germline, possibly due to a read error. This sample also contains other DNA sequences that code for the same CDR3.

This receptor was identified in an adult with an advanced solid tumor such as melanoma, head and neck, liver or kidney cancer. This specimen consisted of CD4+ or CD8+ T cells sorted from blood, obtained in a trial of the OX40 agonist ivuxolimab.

This CDR3 reads CASSLETHGYTF. The CDR3 DNA reads as TGCGCCAGCAGTTTAGAGACGCATGGCTACACCTTC. The chain links TRBV28 to TRBJ1-2; no firm D call. The CDR3 is made up of 12 amino acids. Germline values: CDR1 MDHEN, CDR2 SYDVKM.